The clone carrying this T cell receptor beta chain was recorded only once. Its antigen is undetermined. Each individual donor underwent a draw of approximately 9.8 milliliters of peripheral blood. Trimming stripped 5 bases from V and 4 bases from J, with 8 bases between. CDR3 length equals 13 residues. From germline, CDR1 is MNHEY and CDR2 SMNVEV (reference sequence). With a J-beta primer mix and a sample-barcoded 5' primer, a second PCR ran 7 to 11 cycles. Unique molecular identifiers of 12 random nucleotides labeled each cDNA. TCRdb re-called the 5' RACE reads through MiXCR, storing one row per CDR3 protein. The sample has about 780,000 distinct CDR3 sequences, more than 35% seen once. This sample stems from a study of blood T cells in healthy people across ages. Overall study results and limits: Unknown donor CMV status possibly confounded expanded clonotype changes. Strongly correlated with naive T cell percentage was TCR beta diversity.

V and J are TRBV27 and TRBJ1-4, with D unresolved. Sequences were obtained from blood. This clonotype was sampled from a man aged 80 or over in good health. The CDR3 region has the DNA TGTGCCAGCAGTGACCGGATTAATGAAAAACTGTTTTTT. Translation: CASSDRINEKLFF.